This T cell receptor beta chain was identified during a study of T-cell reconstitution after alpha-beta-depleted transplantation in children. V gave up 1 base and J gave up 6 bases, with 7 bases separating them. From germline, CDR1 is MGHRA and CDR2 YSYEKL. The CDR3 has 13 residues. Unique molecular identifiers featured in how the TCRbeta library was prepared. TCRdb processed the PCR reads anew with MiXCR; each CDR3 protein has one entry. This table holds around 700,000 distinct CDR3 sequences, roughly 14% found once. This clonotype showed up just a few times. This material consisted of PBMCs, taken before TCRalphabeta/CD19-depleted stem cell transplant. The sequence was obtained from a girl aged 2 to 10 with congenital amegakaryocytic thrombocytopenia, due to receive a stem cell transplant. The gene calls are TRBV4-1 and TRBJ2-1; no definite D call. The CDR3 sequence: CASSQGVSNEQFF. CDR3 sequence (DNA): TGCGCCAGCAGCCAAGGGGTTAGCAATGAGCAGTTCTTC.